This entry lists 28 T cell receptor beta chains sequenced from one sample in a study of shared clonotypes between healthy human individuals. Profiled with immunoSEQ multiplex PCR; TCRdb holds only in-frame clones, not every one. The repertoire consists of approximately 1.4 million clones, with 95% to 99% occurring once and the leading ten covering 0.45%. Specimen: naive CD4+ T cells sorted from blood. Subset meaning: CD45RA+ positively selected. These receptor sequences come from a man aged 30-40 years in good health.

Concerning this clone: Other nucleotide sequences in the sample specify the same CDR3. The V gene is TRBV5-4, the J gene TRBJ2-7, with D possibly TRBD1 on 6 matching bases. Looked up from germline, CDR1 is SGHNT and CDR2 is YYREEE (reference sequence). Trimming left V 4 bases short and J 3 bases short, with 11 bases between. CDR3 size: 13 residues. In nucleotides, the CDR3 is TGTGCCAGCAGCCTCGGACAGAACTACGAGCAGTACTTC. Its translation: CASSLGQNYEQYF.

This chain links TRBV25-1 with TRBJ1-3; tentative D call: TRBD1 (5 bases). V lost 7 bases and J lost 5, with 15 bases in between. Germline V gene lookup returns CDR1 MGHDK and CDR2 SYGVNS. The CDR3 covers 14 residues. This CDR3 is CASMTGGSRNTIYF. CDR3 DNA sequence: TGTGCCAGCATGACCGGGGGAAGCAGAAACACCATATATTTT.

V gene TRBV7-2 combines with J gene TRBJ2-2; tentative D call: TRBD1 (5 bases). Germline V lookup: CDR1 SGHTA, CDR2 FQGNSA. CDR3 length: 15 amino acids. V was pared by 5 bases and J by 4 bases, with 14 bases between. The CDR3 coding sequence is TGTGCCAGCAGCCAGGGCTTAAGTCCCACCGGGGAGCTGTTTTTT. Translating gives CASSQGLSPTGELFF.

This clone has just one count. The rearrangement uses TRBV7-6 and TRBJ2-7; maybe TRBD2 (6 bases). V was shortened by 1 base and J by 2 bases, with 15 bases between the two germline ends. CDR1 is SGHVS, CDR2 FNYEAQ, per germline. The CDR3 is 16 residues long. CDR3 sequence reads: CASSLVPGDPTYEQYF. The CDR3 nucleotides read TGTGCCAGCAGCTTAGTACCGGGAGACCCTACCTACGAGCAGTACTTC.

V usage is TRBV28 and J usage is TRBJ2-1; maybe TRBD2 (6 bases). This CDR3 has 12 amino acids. V was trimmed by 4 bases and J by 11 bases, leaving 12 bases between them. Germline V gives CDR1 MDHEN, CDR2 SYDVKM. The CDR3 DNA reads as TGTGCCAGCAGTTCCAGGGACTTTAAGCAGTTCTTC. This encodes CASSSRDFKQFF.

V gene TRBV2 combines with J gene TRBJ2-5; D gene uncertain. Germline lookup yields CDR1 SNHLY and CDR2 FYNNEI. V lost 6 bases and J 4 bases, leaving 18 bases between the germline ends. This CDR3 has 15 residues. The CDR3 reads CASRSRTSVGETQYF. The CDR3 nucleotides are TGTGCCAGCAGATCCCGGACGTCGGTGGGAGAGACCCAGTACTTC.

The V and J genes are TRBV2 and TRBJ1-1; D remains ambiguous. V lost 5 bases, J lost 3 bases, and 1 base lay in between. The CDR3 is made up of 10 amino acids. Looked up from germline, CDR1 is SNHLY and CDR2 is FYNNEI. CDR3 region: CASSYTEAFF. Written as DNA, the CDR3 is TGTGCCAGCAGTTACACTGAAGCTTTCTTT. Together with reference TRBV2 and TRBJ1-1, the CDR3 gives the full variable domain: EPEVTQTPSHQVTQMGQEVILRCVPISNHLYFYWYRQILGQKVEFLVSFYNNEISEKSEIFDDQFSVERPDGSNFTLKIRSTKLEDSAMYFCASSYTEAFFGQGTRLTVV.

With respect to this clone: Other DNA sequences within the sample encode an identical CDR3. V usage is TRBV28 and J usage is TRBJ1-2, with D hard to call. The CDR3 is made up of 13 amino acids. The V end lost 6 bases, the J end lost 1 base, and 9 bases lay between the germline ends. Germline loops: CDR1 MDHEN, CDR2 SYDVKM. CDR3 sequence: CASRSTGNYGYTF. CDR3 nucleotides: TGTGCCAGCAGAAGTACGGGTAACTATGGCTACACCTTC.

This chain uses TRBV27 with TRBJ2-7; 7 bases fit TRBD2. The CDR3 covers 14 residues. Unmatched junction bases numbered 8, after V lost 5 bases and J lost 4 bases. Germline loops: CDR1 MNHEY, CDR2 SMNVEV (reference sequence). The CDR3 region is CASSIGRGGYEQYF. As DNA, the CDR3 is TGTGCCAGCAGTATCGGACGGGGAGGGTACGAGCAGTACTTC.

V gene TRBV7-8 combines with J gene TRBJ1-2, with D perhaps matching TRBD1 (6 bases). Trimming pared 1 base from V and 6 bases from J, leaving 18 bases between. There are 16 residues in the CDR3. Per germline, CDR1 SGHVS and CDR2 FQNEAQ. CDR3 coding DNA: TGTGCCAGCAGCTTAGAGTTCCCCCGGGACACCCATGGCTACACCTTC. As protein: CASSLEFPRDTHGYTF. Complete variable domain (other parts from reference TRBV7-8 and TRBJ1-2): GAGVSQSPRYKVAKRGQDVALRCDPISGHVSLFWYQQALGQGPEFLTYFQNEAQLDKSGLPSDRFFAERPEGSVSTLKIQRTQQEDSAVYLCASSLEFPRDTHGYTFGSGTRLTVV.

This chain connects TRBV5-1 to TRBJ2-3, with D possibly TRBD2 on 5 matching bases. Looked up from germline, CDR1 is SGHRS and CDR2 is YFSETQ. V dropped 4 bases and J dropped 2 bases, with 14 bases sitting between them. This CDR3 comprises 15 residues. The DNA for the CDR3 is TGCGCCAGCAGCGTAACTAGAGAGAACACAGATACGCAGTATTTT. This translates into CASSVTRENTDTQYF.

V usage is TRBV9 and J usage is TRBJ2-5; 14 nucleotides match TRBD2. The CDR3 has 20 amino acids. The ends lost 1 base at V and 1 base at J; junction bases unmatched: 12. Germline V gene lookup returns CDR1 SGDLS and CDR2 YYNGEE. CDR3 DNA: TGTGCCAGCAGCGTATCTCCGGGACTAGCGGGAGATGGGATCCAAGAGACCCAGTACTTC. This translates into CASSVSPGLAGDGIQETQYF.

With respect to this clone: The sample carries other DNA sequences with the same CDR3. The chain combines TRBV28 with TRBJ1-2; unclear D gene. The CDR3 length is 11 residues. V lost 2 bases and J 6 bases, leaving 4 bases between the germline ends. The germline gives CDR1 MDHEN, CDR2 SYDVKM. The CDR3 protein is CASSLRDGYTF. The CDR3 bases are TGTGCCAGCAGTTTACGGGATGGCTACACCTTC.

The chain carries TRBV5-1 and TRBJ2-1; TRBD2 matches 7 bases. This CDR3 region has 17 residues. Germline loops: CDR1 SGHRS, CDR2 YFSETQ. The V and J ends lost 4 bases and 1 base, in that order; junction bases with no gene match: 11. DNA of the CDR3: TGCGCCAGCAGCGTGGGGGAGGGCCCGGTTTCCTACAATGAGCAGTTCTTC. This sequence encodes CASSVGEGPVSYNEQFF.

The chain combines TRBV6-6 with TRBJ1-1; unclear D gene. V shed 7 bases and J shed 0 bases, with 9 bases lying between them. The CDR3 runs 13 residues. CDR1 and CDR2 from the germline V gene are MNHNY and SVGAGI (reference sequence). CDR3 nucleotide sequence: TGTGCCAGCAAAGAGGTAGTGAACACTGAAGCTTTCTTT. This codes for CASKEVVNTEAFF.

The rearrangement links TRBV10-3 to TRBJ2-3; weak D call: TRBD1 (6 bases). V was cut by 6 bases and J by 0 bases, with 10 bases left in between. In germline, CDR1 is ENHRY, CDR2 SYGVKD. The CDR3 covers 14 residues. The CDR3 region is CAIRGTTSTDTQYF. CDR3 bases: TGTGCCATCAGGGGGACAACTAGCACAGATACGCAGTATTTT.

The chain links TRBV19 to TRBJ1-2, with D unresolved. The CDR3 runs to 11 residues. V was cut by 8 bases and J by 7 bases, with 11 bases left in between. The germline V gene encodes CDR1 LNHDA and CDR2 SQIVND (reference sequence). The chain's CDR3 is CASSVLSGYTF. CDR3 coding DNA: TGTGCCAGTTCCGTCCTTAGTGGCTACACCTTC.

This chain uses TRBV13 with TRBJ2-7; 10 bases agree with TRBD1. The CDR3 extends over 15 amino acids. V gave up 6 bases and J gave up 4 bases; unmatched junction bases: 9. Germline CDR1 is PRHDT and CDR2 is FYEKMQ (reference sequence). As DNA, the CDR3 is TGTGCCAGCAGTCAGAAACCGGGACAGGGGTACGAGCAGTACTTC. It yields the protein CASSQKPGQGYEQYF.

This sequence joins TRBV5-1 and TRBJ2-2; the D is unclear. In germline, CDR1 is SGHRS, CDR2 YFSETQ. This CDR3 is built from 15 residues. The V end was cut by 0 bases, the J end by 4 bases, with 10 bases between. The DNA for the CDR3 is TGCGCCAGCAGCTTGGAGACACCTGGCACCGGGGAGCTGTTTTTT. It is translated as CASSLETPGTGELFF. Full variable domain (rest looked up from reference TRBV5-1 and TRBJ2-2): KAGVTQTPRYLIKTRGQQVTLSCSPISGHRSVSWYQQTPGQGLQFLFEYFSETQRNKGNFPGRFSGRQFSNSRSEMNVSTLELGDSALYLCASSLETPGTGELFFGEGSRLTVL.

This clone appeared a single time. The chain uses TRBV7-2 and TRBJ2-7; TRBD1 aligns across 8 bases. J gave up 1 base and V 5 bases, and 7 bases lay outside the gene matches. CDR1 and CDR2 (germline): SGHTA, FQGNSA. The CDR3 runs 15 residues. The CDR3 is CASSGSTGVSYEQYF. The CDR3 bases are TGTGCCAGCAGCGGCTCGACAGGGGTATCCTACGAGCAGTACTTC.

The chain recombines TRBV6-1 with TRBJ2-1, with a tentative D call TRBD2 (6 bases). CDR1 and CDR2 (germline): MNHNS, SASEGT. V dropped 3 bases and J dropped 9 bases, with 18 bases sitting between them. The CDR3 has 15 residues. This chain's CDR3 is CASSEGGKAPSEQFF. CDR3 DNA sequence: TGTGCCAGCAGTGAGGGCGGGAAGGCCCCCAGTGAGCAGTTCTTC.

This rearrangement joins TRBV28 to TRBJ1-5, with a possible D match to TRBD1 (6 bases). The CDR3 is 17 amino acids. Trimming removed 8 bases from V and 0 bases from J, with 20 bases in between. Per the germline V gene, CDR1 is MDHEN and CDR2 is SYDVKM. The DNA for the CDR3 is TGTGCCAGCGGGGGACACCCTATAACGTATAGCAATCAGCCCCAGCATTTT. Amino acids: CASGGHPITYSNQPQHF. The full variable domain, completed using reference TRBV28 and TRBJ1-5, is DVKVTQSSRYLVKRTGEKVFLECVQDMDHENMFWYRQDPGLGLRLIYFSYDVKMKEKGDIPEGYSVSREKKERFSLILESASTNQTSMYLCASGGHPITYSNQPQHFGDGTRLSIL.

The gene calls are TRBV5-1 and TRBJ2-3; 10 nucleotides line up with TRBD1. The CDR3 sequence is 19 residues long. Trimming took 2 bases from V and 2 from J; bases not matched to a gene: 14. CDR1 is SGHRS and CDR2 is YFSETQ in the germline V gene. CDR3 region: CASSLNPTGGEFHTDTQYF. The DNA for the CDR3 is TGCGCCAGCAGCTTAAACCCGACAGGGGGCGAGTTCCACACAGATACGCAGTATTTT.

V and J are TRBV29-1 and TRBJ2-7; 15 positions match TRBD2. Trimming cost V 3 bases and J 6 bases; bases outside gene matches: 6. Germline assignment: CDR1 SQVTM and CDR2 ANQGSEA. The CDR3 length is 15 residues. CDR3 DNA sequence: TGCAGCGTTGAGGGACTAGCGGGAGGATCGGGCGAGCAGTACTTC. This gives the protein CSVEGLAGGSGEQYF.

The genes are TRBV27 and TRBJ2-2; D is unclear. Germline CDR1 and CDR2: MNHEY and SMNVEV (reference sequence). Trimming left V 2 bases short and J 6 bases short, with 10 bases between. The CDR3 has 14 amino acids. CDR3 protein: CASSLTRQSGELFF. Here the CDR3 DNA reads TGTGCCAGCAGTTTAACTCGCCAGTCCGGGGAGCTGTTTTTT.

The chain links TRBV6-5 to TRBJ1-1, with a possible D match to TRBD1 (5 bases). With 7 bases removed from V and 11 bases from J, the gap between germline ends came to 14 bases. The CDR3 is 11 residues long. Germline V lookup: CDR1 MNHEY, CDR2 SVGAGI. In DNA, the CDR3 is TGTGCCAGCACTAAGTGGGGGAGGGCTTTCTTT. Translating it yields CASTKWGRAFF.

The chain has TRBV10-2 and TRBJ1-1; no clear D gene. The CDR3 contains 13 residues. V was pared by 2 bases and J by 8 bases, with 12 bases between. Germline V gene lookup returns CDR1 WSHSY and CDR2 SAAADI. The CDR3 region is CASSEVRAQEAFF. The CDR3 coding sequence is TGCGCCAGCAGTGAGGTTAGGGCTCAGGAAGCTTTCTTT.

This chain links TRBV29-1 with TRBJ2-4; TRBD2 is a possible D gene (6 bases). Trimming removed 1 base from V and 7 bases from J, with 17 bases in between. The CDR3 totals 15 residues. Germline V lookup: CDR1 SQVTM, CDR2 ANQGSEA. The CDR3 protein is CSVEVFGGFRNIQYF. The CDR3 DNA sequence: TGCAGCGTTGAAGTTTTTGGGGGGTTTAGGAACATTCAGTACTTC. Drawing the rest from reference TRBV29-1 and TRBJ2-4, the complete variable domain is SAVISQKPSRDICQRGTSLTIQCQVDSQVTMMFWYRQQPGQSLTLIATANQGSEATYESGFVIDKFPISRPNLTFSTLTVSNMSPEDSSIYLCSVEVFGGFRNIQYFGAGTRLSVL.